Listed here are 25 T cell receptor beta chains from one sample, sequenced in a study of cytomegalovirus exposure and HLA in healthy donors. It was with 60 Vbeta and 13 Jbeta primers that the PCR ran. TCRdb's table, derived via immunoSEQ multiplex PCR, lists solely in-frame clones and lacks some. Found here are some 180,000 clones, roughly 70% of them singletons; the top ten hold less than 2%. Sequenced input: PBMCs. The receptors stem from a woman in her twenties or thirties in good health and CMV-seronegative.

The J gene is TRBJ2-7, the V gene TRBV2; 10 nucleotides align to TRBD1. Germline CDR1 SNHLY, CDR2 FYNNEI. The V and J ends lost 3 bases and 2 bases, in that order; junction bases with no gene match: 4. This CDR3 spans 15 amino acids. CDR3 nucleotide sequence: TGTGCCAGCAGTGATCGACAGGGGGCTGCCTACGAGCAGTACTTC. Protein sequence: CASSDRQGAAYEQYF.

J is TRBJ1-1 and V is TRBV5-4, with 11 bases identical to TRBD1. The CDR3 has 16 residues. Germline V gene sequence: CDR1 SGHNT, CDR2 YYREEE (reference sequence). V shed 0 bases, J shed 2 bases, and the junction held 3 bases outside the gene matches. Here the CDR3 reads CASSLGTGGFNTEAFF. CDR3 DNA sequence: TGTGCCAGCAGCTTGGGGACAGGGGGCTTCAACACTGAAGCTTTCTTT.

A few counts support this clone. J is TRBJ2-5 and V is TRBV7-8; D may be TRBD2 (6 bases). V gave up 5 bases and J gave up 5 bases, with 12 bases separating them. Germline loops: CDR1 SGHVS, CDR2 FQNEAQ. This CDR3 comprises 13 residues. Here the CDR3 DNA reads TGTGCCAGCAGCCTACTAGCCAGGGAGACCCAGTACTTC. Its protein product is CASSLLARETQYF.

The chain joins TRBV5-6 to TRBJ1-1, with D possibly matching TRBD1 (6 bases). The germline V and J ends were trimmed by 4 bases and 1 base, with 14 bases remaining between them. The CDR3 has 15 residues. CDR1 and CDR2 from the germline V gene are SGHDT and YYEEEE. The CDR3 region has the DNA TGTGCCAGCAGCAGAATTGGACAGCGGAACACTGAAGCTTTCTTT. The encoded protein is CASSRIGQRNTEAFF.

The genes are TRBV5-4 and TRBJ2-1; 9 bases are a match to TRBD1. The CDR3 contains 15 residues. Germline V gene sequence: CDR1 SGHNT, CDR2 YYREEE (reference sequence). Trimming at V came to 0 bases and at J to 2 bases, leaving 0 bases not matched to a gene. CDR3 nucleotide sequence: TGTGCCAGCAGCTTGGGGACAGGGGCCTACAATGAGCAGTTCTTC. This encodes CASSLGTGAYNEQFF.

The chain has TRBV21-1 and TRBJ2-5; whether TRBD2, the table's D call, matches the DNA was not checked. TRBV21-1 is a pseudogene segment. CDR3 size: 13 residues. CDR3 sequence reads: CAGPFRGGETQYF. Written as DNA, the CDR3 is TGTGCCGGACCCTTCCGGGGGGGAGAGACCCAGTACTTC.

J is TRBJ1-1 and V is TRBV9, with D perhaps TRBD1 (5 bases). Germline assignment: CDR1 SGDLS and CDR2 YYNGEE. This CDR3 region has 15 residues. V was pared by 4 bases and J by 4 bases, with 17 bases between. This CDR3 reads CASSPGGDPSTEAFF. CDR3 nucleotide sequence: TGTGCCAGCAGCCCCGGGGGAGACCCTAGCACTGAAGCTTTCTTT.

This clone has only a few counts. The gene calls are TRBV28 and TRBJ1-3; D is unresolved. This CDR3 comprises 16 residues. Trimming shortened V by 7 bases and J by 0 bases, and 16 bases separated the two germline ends. Germline-derived CDR1 and CDR2 are MDHEN and SYDVKM. CDR3 protein: CASTTAQALSGNTIYF. As DNA, the CDR3 is TGTGCCAGCACGACGGCGCAGGCGCTCTCTGGAAACACCATATATTTT.

The table lists this clone with a few counts. The rearrangement uses TRBV7-8 and TRBJ2-7; D possibly corresponds to TRBD1 (6 bases). The CDR3 length is 15 residues. The V and J ends lost 1 base and 2 bases respectively, with 12 bases between them. Germline values: CDR1 SGHVS, CDR2 FQNEAQ. The CDR3 is CASSLGGRGPYEQYF. Written as DNA, the CDR3 is TGTGCCAGCAGCTTAGGCGGCAGGGGTCCCTACGAGCAGTACTTC.

V usage is TRBV7-9 and J usage is TRBJ1-4, with D tentatively TRBD1 (6 bases). The CDR3 covers 15 residues. V was pared by 4 bases and J by 2 bases, with 11 bases between. Looked up from germline, CDR1 is SEHNR and CDR2 is FQNEAQ (reference sequence). This CDR3 reads CASSSYRETNEKLFF. In DNA, the CDR3 is TGTGCCAGCAGCTCGTACAGGGAGACTAATGAAAAACTGTTTTTT. Looking up the rest from reference TRBV7-9 and TRBJ1-4 gives the full variable domain: DTGVSQNPRHKITKRGQNVTFRCDPISEHNRLYWYRQTLGQGPEFLTYFQNEAQLEKSRLLSDRFSAERPKGSFSTLEIQRTEQGDSAMYLCASSSYRETNEKLFFGSGTQLSVL.

The genes are TRBV7-6 and TRBJ2-1, with a possible D match to TRBD2 (6 bases). The CDR3 totals 12 residues. V was clipped by 1 base and J by 10 bases, with 8 bases between them. Per germline, CDR1 SGHVS and CDR2 FNYEAQ. DNA for the CDR3: TGTGCCAGCAGCTTAGTACTAGCCGAGCAGTTCTTC. Translating gives CASSLVLAEQFF. Combining the CDR3 with reference TRBV7-6 and TRBJ2-1 gives the whole variable domain GAGVSQSPRYKVTKRGQDVALRCDPISGHVSLYWYRQALGQGPEFLTYFNYEAQQDKSGLPNDRFSAERPEGSISTLTIQRTEQRDSAMYRCASSLVLAEQFFGPGTRLTVL.

This clone was counted a few times. V usage is TRBV5-1 and J usage is TRBJ1-3; the D is unclear. Per the germline V gene, CDR1 is SGHRS and CDR2 is YFSETQ. The ends were cut back, 7 bases at V and 1 base at J, with 3 bases in the middle. The CDR3 is 11 amino acids. The CDR3 sequence is CASHSGNTIYF. DNA for the CDR3: TGCGCCAGCCATTCTGGAAACACCATATATTTT.

The gene calls are TRBV7-2 and TRBJ2-1; possible D gene TRBD2, 5 bases. CDR1 is SGHTA and CDR2 is FQGNSA in the germline V gene. The CDR3 covers 19 residues. Trimming cost V 5 bases and J 2 bases, with 25 bases left between them. The CDR3 sequence is CASSKVTDFQRNPYNEQFF. CDR3 nucleotides: TGTGCCAGCAGCAAAGTTACGGACTTCCAACGAAACCCCTACAATGAGCAGTTCTTC.

This chain links TRBV18 with TRBJ2-3; TRBD1 might be the D (5 bases). The germline V gene encodes CDR1 KGHSH and CDR2 LQKENI. CDR3 length: 16 amino acids. Between the trimmed V and J ends, which lost 0 bases and 0 bases, there was a span of 10 bases. The CDR3 spells CASSPPSRASTDTQYF. CDR3 coding DNA: TGTGCCAGCTCACCACCTAGCAGGGCAAGCACAGATACGCAGTATTTT.

The chain couples TRBV7-9 to TRBJ2-4, with 11 bases aligning to TRBD2. J lost 6 bases, V lost 5 bases, and 6 bases had no gene match. This CDR3 contains 15 residues. Germline loops: CDR1 SEHNR, CDR2 FQNEAQ (reference sequence). The CDR3 protein is CASSLPGLAGNIQYF. CDR3 coding DNA: TGTGCCAGCAGCCTCCCCGGACTAGCGGGAAACATTCAGTACTTC.

The CDR3 DNA follows: TGCGCCAGCAGCTTAGGAGCGGGGATATACAATGAGCAGTTCTTC. It translates to CASSLGAGIYNEQFF. The rearrangement links TRBV5-1 to TRBJ2-1; 7 bases are shared with TRBD2. Germline-derived CDR1 and CDR2 are SGHRS and YFSETQ. The junction had 6 bases not matched to a gene; V was cut back by 2 bases and J by 4 bases. This CDR3 contains 15 residues. The complete variable domain, with remaining parts taken from reference TRBV5-1 and TRBJ2-1, reads KAGVTQTPRYLIKTRGQQVTLSCSPISGHRSVSWYQQTPGQGLQFLFEYFSETQRNKGNFPGRFSGRQFSNSRSEMNVSTLELGDSALYLCASSLGAGIYNEQFFGPGTRLTVL.

The V gene is TRBV15, the J gene TRBJ2-2, with 7 nucleotides matching TRBD2. This CDR3 has 17 residues. The trim removed 1 base at V and 4 bases at J, leaving 9 bases unmatched. Looked up from germline, CDR1 is LNHNV and CDR2 is YYDKDF (reference sequence). CDR3 nucleotide sequence: TGTGCCACCAGCAGAGGTGTGGGAGGGCCTGCCACCGGGGAGCTGTTTTTT. Its translation is CATSRGVGGPATGELFF.

This chain links TRBV2 with TRBJ1-5; TRBD1 aligns across 7 bases. J gave up 3 bases and V 3 bases, and 5 bases lay outside the gene matches. In germline, CDR1 is SNHLY, CDR2 FYNNEI. This CDR3 spans 15 amino acids. In DNA form, the CDR3 reads TGTGCCAGCAGTGAGCGGGACAGAGACAATCAGCCCCAGCATTTT. Translation gives CASSERDRDNQPQHF.

The chain is built from TRBV10-3 and TRBJ1-5, with 8 bases matching TRBD1. Germline V gene sequence: CDR1 ENHRY, CDR2 SYGVKD. The CDR3 covers 14 residues. V gave up 10 bases and J gave up 2 bases; unmatched junction bases: 7. The CDR3 reads CATRQGTGNQPQHF. CDR3 bases: TGTGCCACCAGACAGGGGACGGGCAATCAGCCCCAGCATTTT.

The chain is built from TRBV7-3 and TRBJ2-2; D unclear. This CDR3 is built from 16 residues. In germline, CDR1 is SGHTA, CDR2 FQGTGA. V lost 2 bases and J 1 base, leaving 11 bases between the germline ends. CDR3 amino acids: CASSLRWSRNTGELFF. CDR3 sequence (DNA): TGTGCCAGCAGCTTACGGTGGTCTAGGAACACCGGGGAGCTGTTTTTT.

The chain combines TRBV7-9 with TRBJ2-1; TRBD2 matches 15 bases. The CDR3 is 19 amino acids. The germline CDR1 and CDR2 sequences are SEHNR and FQNEAQ (reference sequence). With 3 bases clipped from V and 0 bases from J, the junction kept 6 bases outside the gene matches. The CDR3 protein is CASSFRGLAGGTSYNEQFF. DNA for the CDR3: TGTGCCAGCAGCTTTCGGGGACTAGCGGGAGGAACCTCCTACAATGAGCAGTTCTTC.

This clone was seen a handful of times. The chain joins TRBV7-2 to TRBJ2-1; TRBD2 agrees at 8 bases. The CDR3 length is 15 residues. The ends lost 2 bases at V and 8 bases at J; junction bases unmatched: 8. Germline values: CDR1 SGHTA, CDR2 FQGNSA. CDR3 sequence (DNA): TGTGCCAGCAGCTTAAGACTAGCGAGAGGGGATGAGCAGTTCTTC. This translates into CASSLRLARGDEQFF.

V and J are TRBV9 and TRBJ2-7; 11 nucleotides line up with TRBD2. Losses at the gene ends were 4 bases for V and 2 bases for J; bases not matched to a gene: 2. The CDR3 runs to 14 residues. The germline V gene has CDR1 SGDLS and CDR2 YYNGEE. The CDR3 DNA reads as TGTGCCAGCAGCACTAGCGGGAGTCCCTACGAGCAGTACTTC. Its protein product is CASSTSGSPYEQYF.

The rearrangement uses TRBV2 and TRBJ1-2; no clear D gene. Looked up from germline, CDR1 is SNHLY and CDR2 is FYNNEI. The CDR3 extends over 12 amino acids. Trimming stripped 8 bases from V and 3 bases from J, with 10 bases between. The DNA for the CDR3 is TGTGCCAGCTTAAGACATGACTATGGCTACACCTTC. Protein product: CASLRHDYGYTF.

This clone was seen only a few times. This chain joins TRBV4-1 and TRBJ2-7; D is possibly TRBD1 (5 bases). CDR1 is MGHRA, CDR2 YSYEKL, per germline. The CDR3 has 13 amino acids. The V end was cut by 2 bases, the J end by 2 bases, with 7 bases between. Written as DNA, the CDR3 is TGCGCCAGCAGCCAACACAGGACCTACGAGCAGTACTTC. It is translated as CASSQHRTYEQYF.